This TCR beta chain was sequenced in a study of regulatory T cells in long-lasting Graves disease. Study-wide context: Duration of antithyroid drug therapy among newly diagnosed Graves' patients was under 3 months. Study-wide results and caveats: Lower TCR diversity was seen in persistent Graves' patients than in newly diagnosed ones.

The authors built TCR beta libraries using iRepertoire HTBI primers and Arm-PCR of CDR3 regions. TCRdb fed the multiplex PCR reads into MiXCR, producing one record per CDR3 protein. The sample holds 550,000 to 600,000 distinct CDR3 sequences, 15% to 20% seen once. This clonotype occurred many times. Its cognate antigen is unknown. The sample's time point: newly diagnosed GD, antithyroid drugs for less than 3 months. The TCR library was made from RNA that had been extracted from PBMCs in TRIzol. With 6 bases removed from V and 4 bases from J, the gap between germline ends came to 12 bases. CDR3 length equals 14 residues. The same sample was also used in a study of T cells in Graves' hyperthyroidism and ophthalmopathy. That source reports: In validation, the model predicted ophthalmopathy. These predictions came a median approximately 6.5 months before onset.

The sample here was peripheral blood mononuclear cells (PBMCs), taken at new diagnosis, from a patient treated with antithyroid drugs. The chain links TRBV12-3 or TRBV12-4 to TRBJ2-2; possible D gene TRBD2, 6 bases. This clonotype was sampled from a man aged 18 to 30 with Graves disease. In DNA, the CDR3 is TGTGCCAGCAGCGGGTCGGGGGTCACCGGGGAGCTGTTTTTT. Translation gives CASSGSGVTGELFF.